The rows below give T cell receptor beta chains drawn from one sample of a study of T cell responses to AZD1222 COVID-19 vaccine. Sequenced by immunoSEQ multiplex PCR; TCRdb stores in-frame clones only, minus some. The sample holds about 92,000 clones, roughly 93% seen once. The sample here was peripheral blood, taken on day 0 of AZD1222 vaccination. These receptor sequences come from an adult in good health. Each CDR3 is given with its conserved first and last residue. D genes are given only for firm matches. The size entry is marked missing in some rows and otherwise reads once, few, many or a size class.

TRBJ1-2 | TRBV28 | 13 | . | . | TGTGCCAGCAGTTTGGCACAGGCGAACGGCTACACCTTC | CASSLAQANGYTF
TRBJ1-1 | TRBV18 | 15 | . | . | TGTGCCAGCTCACCCTATGAGGACGCGAACACTGAAGCTTTCTTT | CASSPYEDANTEAFF
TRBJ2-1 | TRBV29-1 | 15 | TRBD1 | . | TGCAGCGTTGCCCGACCCGGGACAGGGGGGAATGAGCAGTTCTTC | CSVARPGTGGNEQFF
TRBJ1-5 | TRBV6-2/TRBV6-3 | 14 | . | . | TGTGCCAGCAGTTGGACGACCAACAATCAGCCCCAGCATTTT | CASSWTTNNQPQHF
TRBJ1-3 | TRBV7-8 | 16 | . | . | TGTGCCAGCAGCTTAGGCGGAGCGGGCTCTGGAAACACCATATATTTT | CASSLGGAGSGNTIYF
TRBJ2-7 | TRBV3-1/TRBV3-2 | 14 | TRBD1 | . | TGTGCCAGCAGCATCGGGACAGGGGCCTACGAGCAGTACTTC | CASSIGTGAYEQYF
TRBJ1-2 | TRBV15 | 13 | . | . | TGTGCCACCAGCAGAGGTTGGAGCTATGGCTACACCTTC | CATSRGWSYGYTF
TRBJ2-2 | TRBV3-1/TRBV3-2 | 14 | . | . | TGTGCCAGCATGGGGGGCTCTAACACCGGGGAGCTGTTTTTT | CASMGGSNTGELFF
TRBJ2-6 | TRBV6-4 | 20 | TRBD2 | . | TGTGCCAGCAGTGACTTTGGACTAGCGGGGATTGATTCTGGGGCCAACGTCCTGACTTTC | CASSDFGLAGIDSGANVLTF
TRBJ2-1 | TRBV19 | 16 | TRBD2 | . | TGTGCCAGTAACCAGGTCAGTGCGGGGGTGTACAATGAGCAGTTCTTC | CASNQVSAGVYNEQFF
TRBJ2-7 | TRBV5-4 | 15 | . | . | TGTGCCAGCAGCAGCCCGACAGGATCGACCTACGAGCAGTACTTC | CASSSPTGSTYEQYF
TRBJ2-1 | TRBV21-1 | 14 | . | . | TGTGCCAGCAGCGGGGGACAGAATCGAAATGAGCAGTTCTTC | CASSGGQNRNEQFF
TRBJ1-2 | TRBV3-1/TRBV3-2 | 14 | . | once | TGTGCCAGCAGCCAAGAGAGCAGGAACTATGGCTACACCTTC | CASSQESRNYGYTF
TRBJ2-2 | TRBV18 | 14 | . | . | TGTGCCAGCTCACCACAGGGGACCACCGGGGAGCTGTTTTTT | CASSPQGTTGELFF
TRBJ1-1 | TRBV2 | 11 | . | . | TGTGCCAGCAGTCCGAGGACTGAAGCTTTCTTT | CASSPRTEAFF
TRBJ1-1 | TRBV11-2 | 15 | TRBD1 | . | TGTGCCAGCAGGAAAATACAGGGGCAAGACCCTGAAGCTTTCTTT | CASRKIQGQDPEAFF
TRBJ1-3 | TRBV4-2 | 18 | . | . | TGTGCCAGCAGCCAAGATCGGGGTGCAGGCCCCTCTGGAAACACCATATATTTT | CASSQDRGAGPSGNTIYF
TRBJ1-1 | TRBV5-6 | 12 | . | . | TGTGCCAGCAGCTTGGAGATGACGGTAGCTTTCTTT | CASSLEMTVAFF
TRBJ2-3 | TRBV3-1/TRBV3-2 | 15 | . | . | TGTGCCAGCAGCCAAGAGTCGGGGGTCACAGATACGCAGTATTTT | CASSQESGVTDTQYF
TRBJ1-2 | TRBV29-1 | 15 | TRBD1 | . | TGCAGCGTAGGACCCGGGACAGGGGGCAACTATGGCTACACCTTC | CSVGPGTGGNYGYTF
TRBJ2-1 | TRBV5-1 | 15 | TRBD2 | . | TGCGCCAGCAGATTCACTAGCGGGGGTTACAATGAGCAGTTCTTC | CASRFTSGGYNEQFF
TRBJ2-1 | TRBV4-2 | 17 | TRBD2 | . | TGTGCCAGCAGCCGACAACTAGCGGGGGAACTAAGCAATGAGCAGTTCTTC | CASSRQLAGELSNEQFF
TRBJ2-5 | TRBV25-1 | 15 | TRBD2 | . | TGTGCCAGCAGAGTTAGCGGGGGGTTCCAAGAGACCCAGTACTTC | CASRVSGGFQETQYF
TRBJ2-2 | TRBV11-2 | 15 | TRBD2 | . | TGTGCCAGCAGCCAGACTAGCGGGGGGGCCGGGGAGCTGTTTTTT | CASSQTSGGAGELFF
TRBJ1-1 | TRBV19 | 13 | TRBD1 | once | TGTGCCACCAGGGGGAGGGGCCCCACTGAAGCTTTCTTT | CATRGRGPTEAFF
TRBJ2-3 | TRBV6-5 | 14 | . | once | TGTGCCAGCACCGGGGACTTGAGCACAGATACGCAGTATTTT | CASTGDLSTDTQYF
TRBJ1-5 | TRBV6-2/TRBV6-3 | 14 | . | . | TGTGCCAGCAGTTTGCGAACAGGGAATCAGCCCCAGCATTTT | CASSLRTGNQPQHF
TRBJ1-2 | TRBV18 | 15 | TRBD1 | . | TGTGCCAGCTCACCACCGGACAGGGGGGGCTATGGCTACACCTTC | CASSPPDRGGYGYTF
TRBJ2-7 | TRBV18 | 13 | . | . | TGTGCCAGCTCACCTTTGCCTGGCGTAGAGCAGTACTTC | CASSPLPGVEQYF
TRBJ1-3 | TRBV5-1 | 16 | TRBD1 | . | TGCGCCAGCAGCCCAGGGACAGGGTATACCGGAAACACCATATATTTT | CASSPGTGYTGNTIYF
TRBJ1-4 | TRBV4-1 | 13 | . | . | TGCGCCAGTTTAGGGGGGGCGAAGGAAAAACTGTTTTTT | CASLGGAKEKLFF
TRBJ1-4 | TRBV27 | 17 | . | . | TGTGCCAGCAGTATAACCGCAGCGGGGGCAGCTAATGAAAAACTGTTTTTT | CASSITAAGAANEKLFF
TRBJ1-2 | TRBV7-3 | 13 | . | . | TGTGCCAGCAGTGAGGGGCAGAACTATGGCTACACCTTC | CASSEGQNYGYTF
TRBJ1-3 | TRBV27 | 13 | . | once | TGTGCCAGCAGTTTAATGAGAGGAAACACCATATATTTT | CASSLMRGNTIYF
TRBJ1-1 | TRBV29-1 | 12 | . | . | TGCAGCGTTGTCACAGGGAGTGATGAAGCTTTCTTT | CSVVTGSDEAFF
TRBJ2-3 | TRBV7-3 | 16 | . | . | TGTGCCACCAGTCCGGGCCCCGCCGGGAGCACAGATACGCAGTATTTT | CATSPGPAGSTDTQYF
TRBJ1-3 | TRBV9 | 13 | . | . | TGTGCCAGCAGCGTTGGACAGGGAAACACCATATATTTT | CASSVGQGNTIYF
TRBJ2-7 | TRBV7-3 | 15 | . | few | TGTGCCAGCAGCTATGGGGGGGACAGCACCTACGAGCAGTACTTC | CASSYGGDSTYEQYF
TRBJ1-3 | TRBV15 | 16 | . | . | TGTGCCACCAGCAGGGATCCGAGCAACTCTGGAAACACCATATATTTT | CATSRDPSNSGNTIYF
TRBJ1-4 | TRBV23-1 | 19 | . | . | TGCGCCAGCAGTCAATCGCGGGCCCGCTCGTGGAGCGCGGATGAAAAACTGTTTTTT | CASSQSRARSWSADEKLFF
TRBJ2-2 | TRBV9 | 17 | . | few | TGTGCCAGCAGCGCCCAGACAGGCCCCGGTGGCACCGGGGAGCTGTTTTTT | CASSAQTGPGGTGELFF
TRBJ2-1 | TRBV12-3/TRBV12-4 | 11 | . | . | TGTGCCAGCAGTACCGGACGGAAGCAGTTCTTC | CASSTGRKQFF
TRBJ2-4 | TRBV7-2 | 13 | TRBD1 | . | TGTGCCAGCAGCCCACGACAGGGCCCCATTCAGTACTTC | CASSPRQGPIQYF
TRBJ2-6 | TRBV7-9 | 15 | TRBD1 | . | TGTGCCAGCGGAGTAGGGGGCACCGGGGCCAACGTCCTGACTTTC | CASGVGGTGANVLTF
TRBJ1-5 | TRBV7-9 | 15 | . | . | TGTGCCAGCAGCTTACTCCTAGAATCCAATCAGCCCCAGCATTTT | CASSLLLESNQPQHF
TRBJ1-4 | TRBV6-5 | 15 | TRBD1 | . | TGTGCCAGCAGTCCCGGGGACAGATCTAATGAAAAACTGTTTTTT | CASSPGDRSNEKLFF
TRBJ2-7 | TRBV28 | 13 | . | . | TGTGCCAGCAGCCTTGGGGCCACCTACGAGCAGTACTTC | CASSLGATYEQYF
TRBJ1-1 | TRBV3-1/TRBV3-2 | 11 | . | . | TGTGCCAGCAGCCTGGGCACTGAAGCTTTCTTT | CASSLGTEAFF
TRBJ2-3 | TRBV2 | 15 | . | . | TGTGCCAGCAGTGATTTCGTGCCGGGGGCAGATACGCAGTATTTT | CASSDFVPGADTQYF
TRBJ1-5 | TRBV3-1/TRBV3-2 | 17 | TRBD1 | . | TGTGCCAGCAGCCAACGGGGACAGGAGAACCGAAATCAGCCCCAGCATTTT | CASSQRGQENRNQPQHF
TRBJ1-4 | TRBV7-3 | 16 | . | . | TGTGCCAGCAGCACTGCCAGGGCCACGGGAGATGAAAAACTGTTTTTT | CASSTARATGDEKLFF
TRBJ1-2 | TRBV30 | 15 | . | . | TGTGCCTGGAGTCCACACGGCGCTAGAGTCTATGGCTACACCTTC | CAWSPHGARVYGYTF
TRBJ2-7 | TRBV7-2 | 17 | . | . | TGTGCCAGCAGCCCGTTGCCCCCCGACAGATCCTACTACGAGCAGTACTTC | CASSPLPPDRSYYEQYF
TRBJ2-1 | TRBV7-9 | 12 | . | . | TGTGCCAGCAGCTTAGGTCGGGCGGAGCAGTTCTTC | CASSLGRAEQFF
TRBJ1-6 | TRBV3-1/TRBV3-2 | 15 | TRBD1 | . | TGTGCCAGCAGCCAAGCTACAGGGGTGGATTCACCCCTCCACTTT | CASSQATGVDSPLHF
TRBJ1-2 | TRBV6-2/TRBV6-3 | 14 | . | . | TGTGCCAGCAGTTACTCAGGCAGGGGACCTGGCTACACCTTC | CASSYSGRGPGYTF
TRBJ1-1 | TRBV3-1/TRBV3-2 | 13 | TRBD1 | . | TGTGCCAGCAGGGGACAGGGATACACTGAAGCTTTCTTT | CASRGQGYTEAFF
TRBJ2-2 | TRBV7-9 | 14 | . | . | TGTGCCAGCAGTCCATCCGGAGGGGCCGGGGAGCTGTTTTTT | CASSPSGGAGELFF
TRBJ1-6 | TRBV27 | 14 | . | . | TGTGCCAGCAGTTTAAAAGACAGCAATTCACCCCTCCACTTT | CASSLKDSNSPLHF